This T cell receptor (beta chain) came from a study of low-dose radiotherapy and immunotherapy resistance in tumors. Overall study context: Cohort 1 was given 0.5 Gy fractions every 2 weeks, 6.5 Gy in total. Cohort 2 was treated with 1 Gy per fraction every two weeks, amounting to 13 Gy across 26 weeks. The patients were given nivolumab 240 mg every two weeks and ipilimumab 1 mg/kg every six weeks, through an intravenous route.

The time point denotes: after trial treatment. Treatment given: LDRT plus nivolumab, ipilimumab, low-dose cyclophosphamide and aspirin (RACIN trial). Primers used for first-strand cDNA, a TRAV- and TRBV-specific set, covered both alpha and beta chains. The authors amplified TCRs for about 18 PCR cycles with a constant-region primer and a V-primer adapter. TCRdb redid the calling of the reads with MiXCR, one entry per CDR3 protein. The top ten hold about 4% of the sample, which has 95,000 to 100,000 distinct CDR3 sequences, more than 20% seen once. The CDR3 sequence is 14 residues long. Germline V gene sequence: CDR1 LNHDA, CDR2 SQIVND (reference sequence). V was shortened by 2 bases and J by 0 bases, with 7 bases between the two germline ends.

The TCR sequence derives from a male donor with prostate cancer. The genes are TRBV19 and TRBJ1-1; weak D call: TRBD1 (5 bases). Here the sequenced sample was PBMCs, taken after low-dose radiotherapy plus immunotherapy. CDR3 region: CASSIPGLNTEAFF. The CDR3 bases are TGTGCCAGTAGTATACCGGGGCTGAACACTGAAGCTTTCTTT. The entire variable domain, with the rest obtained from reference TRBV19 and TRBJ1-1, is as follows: DGGITQSPKYLFRKEGQNVTLSCEQNLNHDAMYWYRQDPGQGLRLIYYSQIVNDFQKGDIAEGYSVSREKKESFPLTVTSAQKNPTAFYLCASSIPGLNTEAFFGQGTRLTVV.